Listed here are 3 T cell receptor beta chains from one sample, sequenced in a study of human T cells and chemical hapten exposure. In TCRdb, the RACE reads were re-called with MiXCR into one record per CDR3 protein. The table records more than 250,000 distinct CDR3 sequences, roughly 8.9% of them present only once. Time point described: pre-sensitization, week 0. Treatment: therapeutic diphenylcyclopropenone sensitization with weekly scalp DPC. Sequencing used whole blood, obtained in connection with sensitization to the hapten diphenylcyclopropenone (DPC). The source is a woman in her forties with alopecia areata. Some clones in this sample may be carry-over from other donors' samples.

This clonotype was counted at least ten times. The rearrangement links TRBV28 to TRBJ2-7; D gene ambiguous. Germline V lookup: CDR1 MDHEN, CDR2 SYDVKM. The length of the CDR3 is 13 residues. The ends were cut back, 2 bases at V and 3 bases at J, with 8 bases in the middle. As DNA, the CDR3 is TGTGCCAGCAGTTTAACAGCCTTCTACGAGCAGTACTTC. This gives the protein CASSLTAFYEQYF.

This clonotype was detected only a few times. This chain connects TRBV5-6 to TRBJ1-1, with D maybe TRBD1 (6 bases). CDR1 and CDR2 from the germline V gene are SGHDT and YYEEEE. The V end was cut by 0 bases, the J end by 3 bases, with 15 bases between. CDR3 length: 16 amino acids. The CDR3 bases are TGTGCCAGCAGCTTGGGGCCACAGGGCGTCCACACTGAAGCTTTCTTT. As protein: CASSLGPQGVHTEAFF.

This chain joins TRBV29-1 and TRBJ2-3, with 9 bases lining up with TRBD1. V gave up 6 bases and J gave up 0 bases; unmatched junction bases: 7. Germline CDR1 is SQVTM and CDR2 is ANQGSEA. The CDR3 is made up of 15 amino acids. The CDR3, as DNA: TGCAGCGTCCACAGGGGGCAGGGTAGCACAGATACGCAGTATTTT. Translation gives CSVHRGQGSTDTQYF.